These 5 T cell receptor beta chains were all obtained from the same sample, sequenced in a study of neurological immune-mediated disorders (dated by TCRdb to the late 2010s). The sample's time point label, decoded: longitudinal time-point 1 (baseline). The library was generated by 5' RACE. Instrument used: Illumina HiSeq 2500. Through fastp at Q25 and MiXCR, TCRdb rebuilt clones from the public reads, retaining in-frame beta chains. Identical CDR3 protein sequences are pooled into one entry, listed with their most common genes and DNA. This sample comprises 55,000 to 80,000 distinct CDR3 sequences, roughly an eighth of them detected only once. 4.6% of the sample is taken by the ten largest. The source material was PBMCs. These receptor sequences come from a female donor with HTLV-1-associated myelopathy (HAM/TSP).

This clonotype was recorded at least ten times. This chain uses TRBV7-9 with TRBJ1-6; 9 nucleotides align to TRBD1. CDR1 and CDR2 from the germline V gene are SEHNR and FQNEAQ (reference sequence). The CDR3 runs 16 residues. With V trimmed by 2 bases and J by 7 bases, 6 bases remained unmatched. The CDR3 nucleotides read TGTGCCAGCAGCTTACCGACGACAGGGGGGAATTCACCCCTCCACTTT. The encoded protein is CASSLPTTGGNSPLHF.

The table lists this clonotype with many counts. The V and J genes are TRBV5-5 and TRBJ2-3, with 7 positions matching TRBD1. The CDR3 totals 14 residues. CDR1 is SGHKS, CDR2 YYEKEE, per germline (reference sequence). The trim removed 3 bases at V and 6 bases at J, leaving 7 bases unmatched. The CDR3 reads CASSYILQGDTQYF. For the CDR3, the DNA is TGTGCCAGCAGCTACATTCTACAGGGGGATACGCAGTATTTT.

This clonotype was seen many times. The gene calls are TRBV20-1 and TRBJ2-1; D unresolved. Germline assignment: CDR1 DFQATT and CDR2 SNEGSKA (reference sequence). The V gene lost 3 bases and the J gene lost 7 bases, with 16 bases spanning the gap. This CDR3 has 14 amino acids. CDR3 amino acids: CSASKARNENEQFF. CDR3 nucleotides: TGCAGTGCTAGCAAAGCGAGAAATGAGAATGAGCAGTTCTTC.

In regard to this clonotype: This clone may be a read error of a much larger clone one base away. Here the CDR3 reads CASSLRLGSTPDTQYF. The DNA of the CDR3 is TGCGCCAGCAGCCTACGATTGGGGTCCACACCAGATACGCAGTATTTT. V and J are TRBV4-1 and TRBJ2-3; D is unclear. The length of the CDR3 is 16 residues. V shed 4 bases and J shed 4 bases, with 18 bases lying between them. The germline gives CDR1 MGHRA, CDR2 YSYEKL.

About this clonotype itself: This may be a read error: a much more frequent sequence differs by one nucleotide. V usage is TRBV10-3 and J usage is TRBJ2-7; 9 nucleotides agree with TRBD1. Germline CDR1 reads ENHRY; CDR2 reads SYGVKD. The CDR3 covers 13 residues. CDR3 bases: TGTCCCATCATGCCGGGACAGGGTTTCGGCCAGTACTTC. Translated: CPIMPGQGFGQYF.